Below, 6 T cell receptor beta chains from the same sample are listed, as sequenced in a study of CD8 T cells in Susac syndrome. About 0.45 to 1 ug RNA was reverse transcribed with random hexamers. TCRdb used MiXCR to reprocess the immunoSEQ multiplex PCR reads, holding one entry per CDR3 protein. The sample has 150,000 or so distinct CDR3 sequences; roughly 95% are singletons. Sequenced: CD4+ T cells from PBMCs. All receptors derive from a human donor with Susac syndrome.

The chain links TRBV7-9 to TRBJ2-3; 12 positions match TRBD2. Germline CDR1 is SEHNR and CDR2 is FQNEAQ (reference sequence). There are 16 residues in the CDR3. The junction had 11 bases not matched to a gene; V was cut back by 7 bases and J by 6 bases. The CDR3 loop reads CASNPPSGRDTDTQYF. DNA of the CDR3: TGTGCCAGCAACCCCCCTAGCGGGAGGGATACCGATACGCAGTATTTT.

The CDR3 region is CSVDGSFGTDTQYF. In DNA, the CDR3 is TGCAGCGTTGACGGGTCTTTCGGCACAGATACGCAGTATTTT. The rearrangement links TRBV29-1 to TRBJ2-3; D unclear. V lost 3 bases and J 1 base, leaving 11 bases between the germline ends. CDR1 is SQVTM and CDR2 is ANQGSEA in the germline V gene. CDR3 length: 14 residues.

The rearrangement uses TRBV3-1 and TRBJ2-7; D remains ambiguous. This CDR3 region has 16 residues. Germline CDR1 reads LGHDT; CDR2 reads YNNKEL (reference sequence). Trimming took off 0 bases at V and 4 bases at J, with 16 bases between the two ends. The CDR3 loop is CASSQDRPRNSYEQYV. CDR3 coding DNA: TGTGCCAGCAGCCAAGATCGTCCCAGGAACTCTTACGAGCAGTACGTC.

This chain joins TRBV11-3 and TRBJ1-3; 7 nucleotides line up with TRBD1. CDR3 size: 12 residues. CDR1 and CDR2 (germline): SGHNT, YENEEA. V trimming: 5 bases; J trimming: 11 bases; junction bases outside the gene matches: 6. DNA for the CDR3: TGTGCCAGCAGCCGGAGGGACAGTGCCATATATTTT. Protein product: CASSRRDSAIYF.

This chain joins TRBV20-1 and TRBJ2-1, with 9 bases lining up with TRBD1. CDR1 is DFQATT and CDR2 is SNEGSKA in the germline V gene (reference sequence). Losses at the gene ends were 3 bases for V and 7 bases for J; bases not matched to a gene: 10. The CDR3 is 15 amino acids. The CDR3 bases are TGCAGTGCTAGTCTTCCGGGACAGGGATTGAATGAGCAGTTCTTC. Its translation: CSASLPGQGLNEQFF.

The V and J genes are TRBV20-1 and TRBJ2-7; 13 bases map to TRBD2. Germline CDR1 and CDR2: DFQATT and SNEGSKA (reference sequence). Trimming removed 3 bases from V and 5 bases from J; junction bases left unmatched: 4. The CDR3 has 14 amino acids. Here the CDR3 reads CSASKGLAGHEQYV. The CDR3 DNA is TGCAGTGCTAGTAAGGGACTAGCGGGACACGAGCAGTACGTC.